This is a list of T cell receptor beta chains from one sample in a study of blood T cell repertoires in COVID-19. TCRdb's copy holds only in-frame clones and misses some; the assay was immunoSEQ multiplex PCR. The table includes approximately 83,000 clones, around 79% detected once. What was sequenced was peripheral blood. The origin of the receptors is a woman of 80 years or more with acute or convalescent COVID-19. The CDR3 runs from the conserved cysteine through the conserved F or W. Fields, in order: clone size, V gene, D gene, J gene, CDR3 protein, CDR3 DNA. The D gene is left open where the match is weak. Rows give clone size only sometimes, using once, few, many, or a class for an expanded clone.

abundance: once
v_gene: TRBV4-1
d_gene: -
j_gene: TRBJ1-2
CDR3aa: CASSQLVTGYGYTF
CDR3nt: TGCGCCAGCAGCCAGTTAGTTACAGGGTATGGCTACACCTTC

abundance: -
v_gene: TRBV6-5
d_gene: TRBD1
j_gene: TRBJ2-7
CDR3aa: CASSYSGTGGYEQYF
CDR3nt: TGTGCCAGCAGTTACTCAGGGACAGGGGGCTACGAGCAGTACTTC

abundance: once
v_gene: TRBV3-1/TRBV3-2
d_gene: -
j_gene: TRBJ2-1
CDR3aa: CASSQDLGRDNEQFF
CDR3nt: TGTGCCAGCAGCCAAGATTTGGGCAGGGACAATGAGCAGTTCTTC

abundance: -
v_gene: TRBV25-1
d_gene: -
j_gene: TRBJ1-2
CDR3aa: CASSGPRQDRYTF
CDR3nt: TGTGCCAGCAGTGGGCCCAGACAGGACCGCTACACCTTC

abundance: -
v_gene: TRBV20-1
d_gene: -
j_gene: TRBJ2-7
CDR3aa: CSAIIATEQYF
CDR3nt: TGCAGTGCTATCATAGCGACCGAGCAGTACTTC

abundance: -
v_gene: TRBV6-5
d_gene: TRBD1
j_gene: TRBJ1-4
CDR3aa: CASSYDRVDEKLFF
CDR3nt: TGTGCCAGCAGTTACGACAGGGTGGATGAAAAACTGTTTTTT

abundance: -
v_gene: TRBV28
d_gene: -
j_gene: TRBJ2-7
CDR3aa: CASSLIPLNSGSSYEQYF
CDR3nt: TGTGCCAGCAGTTTAATCCCTCTCAATAGCGGCAGCTCCTACGAGCAGTACTTC

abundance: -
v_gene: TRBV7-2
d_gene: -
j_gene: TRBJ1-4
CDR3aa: CASSLRQATNEKLFF
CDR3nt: TGTGCCAGCAGCCTCCGACAGGCAACTAATGAAAAACTGTTTTTT

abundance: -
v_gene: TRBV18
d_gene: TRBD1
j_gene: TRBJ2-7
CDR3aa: CASSRGQGLSYEQYF
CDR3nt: TGTGCCAGCTCACGCGGACAGGGCCTCTCCTACGAGCAGTACTTC

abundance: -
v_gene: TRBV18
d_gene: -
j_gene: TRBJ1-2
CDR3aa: CASSLLEARGYTF
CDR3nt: TGTGCCAGCTCGCTACTTGAGGCGCGTGGCTACACCTTC

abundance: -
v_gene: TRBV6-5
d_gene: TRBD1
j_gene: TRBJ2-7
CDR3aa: CASGLTGTGRTWQYF
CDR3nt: TGTGCCAGCGGACTGACCGGGACAGGGAGGACTTGGCAGTACTTC

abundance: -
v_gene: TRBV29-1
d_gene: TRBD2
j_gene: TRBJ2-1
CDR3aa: CSVVRVPSGGRGNEQFF
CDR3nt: TGCAGCGTTGTACGGGTTCCTAGCGGGGGGAGGGGAAATGAGCAGTTCTTC

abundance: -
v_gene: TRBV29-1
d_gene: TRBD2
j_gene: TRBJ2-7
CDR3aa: CSVSTSGGMGYEQYF
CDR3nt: TGCAGCGTTTCGACTAGCGGGGGAATGGGGTACGAGCAGTACTTC

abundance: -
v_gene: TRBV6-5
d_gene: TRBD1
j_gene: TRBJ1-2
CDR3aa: CASSSQGTANYGYTF
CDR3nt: TGTGCCAGCAGCTCACAGGGGACGGCTAACTATGGCTACACCTTC

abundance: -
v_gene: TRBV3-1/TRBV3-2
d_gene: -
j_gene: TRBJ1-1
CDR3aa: CASTQGQADTEAFF
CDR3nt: TGTGCCAGCACCCAGGGGCAGGCTGACACTGAAGCTTTCTTT

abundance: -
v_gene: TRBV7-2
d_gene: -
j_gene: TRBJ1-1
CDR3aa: CASSFRTANTEAFF
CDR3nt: TGTGCCAGCAGCTTTCGGACAGCGAACACTGAAGCTTTCTTT

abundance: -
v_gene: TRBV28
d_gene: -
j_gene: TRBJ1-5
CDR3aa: CASRSEFNQPQHF
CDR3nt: TGTGCCAGCCGGAGCGAGTTCAATCAGCCCCAGCATTTT

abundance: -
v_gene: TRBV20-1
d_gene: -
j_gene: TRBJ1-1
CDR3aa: CSARGGREAFF
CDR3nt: TGCAGTGCTAGAGGGGGGAGGGAAGCTTTCTTT

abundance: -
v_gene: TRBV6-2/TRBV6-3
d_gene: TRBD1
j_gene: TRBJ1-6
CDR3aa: CASSNPRTGANSPLHF
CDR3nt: TGTGCCAGCAGCAACCCCCGGACAGGGGCGAATTCACCCCTCCACTTT

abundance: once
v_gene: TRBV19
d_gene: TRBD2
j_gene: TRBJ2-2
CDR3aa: CASTRDGGAAGELFF
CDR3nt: TGTGCCAGTACCCGAGACGGGGGGGCCGCCGGGGAGCTGTTTTTT

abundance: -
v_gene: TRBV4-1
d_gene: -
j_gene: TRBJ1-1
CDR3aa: CASQKGGRTEAFF
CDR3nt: TGCGCCTCCCAAAAGGGGGGGCGCACTGAAGCTTTCTTT

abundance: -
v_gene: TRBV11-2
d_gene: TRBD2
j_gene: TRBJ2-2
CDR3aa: CASSSTTSGRTGELFF
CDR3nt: TGTGCCAGCAGCAGTACTACTAGCGGAAGAACCGGGGAGCTGTTTTTT

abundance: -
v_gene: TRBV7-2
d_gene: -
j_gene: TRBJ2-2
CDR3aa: CASSLSRHPNGELFF
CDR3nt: TGTGCCAGCAGCTTATCGCGACACCCCAACGGGGAGCTGTTTTTT

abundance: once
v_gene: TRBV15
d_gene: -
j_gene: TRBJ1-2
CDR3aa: CATSRDKGNYGYTF
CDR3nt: TGTGCCACCAGCAGAGATAAGGGGAACTATGGCTACACCTTC

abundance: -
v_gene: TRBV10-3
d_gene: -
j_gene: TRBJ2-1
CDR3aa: CAISDTRGQFF
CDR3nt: TGTGCCATCAGTGACACGCGCGGGCAGTTCTTC

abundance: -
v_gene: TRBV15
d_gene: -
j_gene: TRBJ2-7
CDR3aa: CATSRDLRQHYEQYF
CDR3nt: TGTGCCACCAGCAGAGATCTGCGGCAACACTACGAGCAGTACTTC

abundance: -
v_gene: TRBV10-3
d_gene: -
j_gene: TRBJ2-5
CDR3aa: CATGILDQETQYF
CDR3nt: TGTGCCACCGGGATACTAGACCAAGAGACCCAGTACTTC

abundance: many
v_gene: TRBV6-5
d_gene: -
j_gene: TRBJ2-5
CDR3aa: CASSNRLEETQYF
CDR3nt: TGTGCCAGCAGCAACAGGTTGGAAGAGACCCAGTACTTC

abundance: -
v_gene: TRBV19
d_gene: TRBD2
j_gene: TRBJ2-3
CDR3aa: CASSRSGSVTDTQYF
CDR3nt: TGTGCCAGTAGTCGGAGCGGGAGTGTAACAGATACGCAGTATTTT

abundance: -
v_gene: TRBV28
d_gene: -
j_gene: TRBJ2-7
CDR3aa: CASSPVSGTLDSYEQYF
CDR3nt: TGTGCCAGCAGTCCCGTTTCCGGGACTCTCGACTCCTACGAGCAGTACTTC

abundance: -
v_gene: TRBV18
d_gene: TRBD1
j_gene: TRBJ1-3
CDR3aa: CASSPDRAPGNTIYF
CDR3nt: TGTGCCAGCTCACCCGACAGGGCACCTGGAAACACCATATATTTT

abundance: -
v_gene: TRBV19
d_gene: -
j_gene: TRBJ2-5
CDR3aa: CASSNQEVETQYF
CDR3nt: TGTGCCAGTAGTAACCAAGAGGTGGAGACCCAGTACTTC

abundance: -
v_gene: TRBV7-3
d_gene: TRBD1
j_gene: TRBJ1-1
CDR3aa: CASGQGPNTEAFF
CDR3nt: TGTGCCAGCGGACAGGGGCCGAACACTGAAGCTTTCTTT

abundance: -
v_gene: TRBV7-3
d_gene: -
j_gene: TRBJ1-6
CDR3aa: CASRLDRTNSPLHF
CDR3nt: TGTGCCAGCAGACTTGACAGGACAAATTCACCCCTCCACTTT

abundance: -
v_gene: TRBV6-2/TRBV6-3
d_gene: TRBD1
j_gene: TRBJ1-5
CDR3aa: CASSKYPGQGVNQPQHF
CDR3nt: TGTGCCAGCAGTAAATATCCGGGACAGGGGGTGAATCAGCCCCAGCATTTT

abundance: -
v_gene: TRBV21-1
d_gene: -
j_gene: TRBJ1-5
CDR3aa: CASSNVCTGGTGSNQPQHF
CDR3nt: TGTGCCAGCAGCAACGTGTGTACAGGGGGCACGGGGAGCAATCAGCCCCAGCATTTT

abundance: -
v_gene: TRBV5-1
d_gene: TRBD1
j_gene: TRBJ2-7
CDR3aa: CASSLSRGTGLFSYEQYF
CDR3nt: TGCGCCAGCAGCTTGAGTCGAGGGACAGGACTATTCTCCTACGAGCAGTACTTC

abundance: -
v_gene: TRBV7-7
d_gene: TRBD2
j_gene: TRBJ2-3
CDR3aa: CASSPGLAGGLDTQYF
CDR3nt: TGTGCTAGCAGCCCCGGACTAGCGGGAGGGTTAGATACGCAGTATTTT

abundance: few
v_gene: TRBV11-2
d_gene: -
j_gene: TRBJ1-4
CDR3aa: CASSLQAGNEKLFF
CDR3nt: TGTGCCAGCAGCTTACAGGCGGGTAATGAAAAACTGTTTTTT

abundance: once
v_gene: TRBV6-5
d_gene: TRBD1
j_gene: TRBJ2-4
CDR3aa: CASSQTGNIQYF
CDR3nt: TGTGCCAGCAGCCAGACAGGGAACATTCAGTACTTC

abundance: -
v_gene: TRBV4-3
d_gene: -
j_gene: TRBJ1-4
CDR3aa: CASSQEGGIRATNEKLFF
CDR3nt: TGCGCCAGCAGCCAAGAAGGGGGAATTCGGGCAACTAATGAAAAACTGTTTTTT

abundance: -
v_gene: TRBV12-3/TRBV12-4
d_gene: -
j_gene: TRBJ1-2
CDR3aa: CASSLGRLGGYTF
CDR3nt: TGTGCCAGCAGTTTAGGCCGCCTCGGGGGCTACACCTTC

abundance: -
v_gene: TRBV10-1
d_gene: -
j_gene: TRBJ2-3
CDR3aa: CASSVPLMIKTGPTDTQYF
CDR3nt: TGCGCCAGCAGTGTCCCTCTCATGATAAAGACAGGTCCCACAGATACGCAGTATTTT

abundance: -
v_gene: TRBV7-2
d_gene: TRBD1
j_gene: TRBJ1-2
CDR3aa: CASSFDRVIGGYTF
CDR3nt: TGTGCCAGCAGCTTCGACAGGGTAATCGGTGGCTACACCTTC

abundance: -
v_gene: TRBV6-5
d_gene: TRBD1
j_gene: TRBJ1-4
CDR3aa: CASRTGGNEKLFF
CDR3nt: TGTGCCAGCAGAACAGGGGGCAATGAAAAACTGTTTTTT

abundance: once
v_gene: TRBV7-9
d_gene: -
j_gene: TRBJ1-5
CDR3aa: CASTNFGGQPQHF
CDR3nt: TGTGCCAGCACCAACTTCGGGGGACAGCCCCAGCATTTT

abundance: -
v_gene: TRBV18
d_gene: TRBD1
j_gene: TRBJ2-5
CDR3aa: CASSRTGQGTQYF
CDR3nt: TGTGCCAGCTCACGGACAGGGCAAGGGACCCAGTACTTC

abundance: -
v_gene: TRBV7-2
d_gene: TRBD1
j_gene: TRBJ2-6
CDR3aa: CASSFRGNSLVANVLTF
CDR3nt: TGTGCCAGCAGCTTCAGGGGGAACAGTCTGGTCGCCAACGTCCTGACTTTC

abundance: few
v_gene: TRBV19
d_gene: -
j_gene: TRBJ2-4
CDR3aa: CASGLIGENIQYF
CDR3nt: TGTGCCAGTGGGTTAATAGGGGAAAACATTCAGTACTTC

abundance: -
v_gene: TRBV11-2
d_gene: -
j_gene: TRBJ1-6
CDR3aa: CASSSLGQWNSPLHF
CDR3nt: TGTGCCAGCAGCTCATTGGGGCAGTGGAATTCACCCCTCCACTTT

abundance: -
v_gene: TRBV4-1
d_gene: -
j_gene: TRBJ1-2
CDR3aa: CASSQDLVPNYGYTF
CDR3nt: TGCGCCAGCAGCCAAGATCTAGTCCCCAACTATGGCTACACCTTC

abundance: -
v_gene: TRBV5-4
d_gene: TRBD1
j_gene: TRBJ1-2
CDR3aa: CASSWDRINGYTF
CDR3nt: TGTGCCAGCAGTTGGGACAGGATTAATGGCTACACCTTC